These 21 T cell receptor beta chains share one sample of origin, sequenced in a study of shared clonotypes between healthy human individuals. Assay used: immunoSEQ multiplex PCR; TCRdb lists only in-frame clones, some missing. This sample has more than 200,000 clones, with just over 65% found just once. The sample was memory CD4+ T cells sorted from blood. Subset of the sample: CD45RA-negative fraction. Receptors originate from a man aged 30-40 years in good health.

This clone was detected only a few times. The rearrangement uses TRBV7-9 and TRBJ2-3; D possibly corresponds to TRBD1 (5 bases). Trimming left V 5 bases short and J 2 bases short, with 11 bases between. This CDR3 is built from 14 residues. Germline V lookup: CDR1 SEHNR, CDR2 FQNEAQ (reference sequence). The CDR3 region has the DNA TGTGCCAGCAGCGCGGACACTGACACAGATACGCAGTATTTT. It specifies CASSADTDTDTQYF. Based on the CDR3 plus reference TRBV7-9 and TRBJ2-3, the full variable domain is DTGVSQNPRHKITKRGQNVTFRCDPISEHNRLYWYRQTLGQGPEFLTYFQNEAQLEKSRLLSDRFSAERPKGSFSTLEIQRTEQGDSAMYLCASSADTDTDTQYFGPGTRLTVL.

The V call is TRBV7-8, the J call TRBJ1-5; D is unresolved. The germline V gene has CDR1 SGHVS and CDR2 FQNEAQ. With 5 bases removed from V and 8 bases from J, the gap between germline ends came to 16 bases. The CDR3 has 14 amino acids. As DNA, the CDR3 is TGTGCCAGCAGCCCCTCGAGGGCTCCTAAGCCCCAGCATTTT. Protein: CASSPSRAPKPQHF.

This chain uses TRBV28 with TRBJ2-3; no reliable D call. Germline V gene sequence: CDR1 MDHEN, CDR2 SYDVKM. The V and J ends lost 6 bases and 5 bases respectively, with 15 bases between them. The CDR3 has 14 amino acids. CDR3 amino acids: CASRLSKSGDTQYF. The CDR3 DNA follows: TGTGCCAGCAGACTCTCAAAGTCCGGAGATACGCAGTATTTT.

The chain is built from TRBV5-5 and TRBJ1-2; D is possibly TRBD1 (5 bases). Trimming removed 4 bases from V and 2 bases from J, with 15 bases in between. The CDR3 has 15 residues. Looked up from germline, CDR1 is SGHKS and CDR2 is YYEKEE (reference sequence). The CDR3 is CASSMGRRENYGYTF. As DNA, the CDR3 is TGTGCCAGCAGCATGGGGCGGCGGGAAAACTATGGCTACACCTTC.

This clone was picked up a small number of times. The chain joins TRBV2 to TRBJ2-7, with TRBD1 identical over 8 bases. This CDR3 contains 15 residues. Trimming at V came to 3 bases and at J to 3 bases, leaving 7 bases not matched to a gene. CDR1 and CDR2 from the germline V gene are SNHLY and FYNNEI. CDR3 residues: CASSEWGTGDYEQYF. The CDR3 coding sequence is TGTGCCAGCAGTGAGTGGGGGACAGGTGACTACGAGCAGTACTTC.

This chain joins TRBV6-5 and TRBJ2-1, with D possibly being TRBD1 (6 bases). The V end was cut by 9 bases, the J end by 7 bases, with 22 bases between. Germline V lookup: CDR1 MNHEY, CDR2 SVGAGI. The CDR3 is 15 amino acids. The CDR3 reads CASGRGAPLNNEQFF. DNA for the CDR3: TGTGCCAGTGGCAGGGGTGCGCCCCTTAATAATGAGCAGTTCTTC.

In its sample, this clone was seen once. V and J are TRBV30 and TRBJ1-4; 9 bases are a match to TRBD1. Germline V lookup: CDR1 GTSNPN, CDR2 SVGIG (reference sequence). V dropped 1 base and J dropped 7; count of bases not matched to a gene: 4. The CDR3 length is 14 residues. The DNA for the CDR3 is TGTGCCTGGAGTGCCGGGACAGGGTTTGAAAAACTGTTTTTT. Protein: CAWSAGTGFEKLFF.

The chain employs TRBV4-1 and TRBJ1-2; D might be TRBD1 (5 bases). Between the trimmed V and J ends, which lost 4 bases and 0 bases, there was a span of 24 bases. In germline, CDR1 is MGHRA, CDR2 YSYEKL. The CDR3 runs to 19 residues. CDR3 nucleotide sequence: TGCGCCAGCAGCCTCCCGGGGGGGAAACAGAAGCCCACTAACTATGGCTACACCTTC. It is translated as CASSLPGGKQKPTNYGYTF.

In DNA form, the CDR3 reads TGCGCCAGCGGTCCGGGACAGAACACCGGGGAGCTGTTTTTT. It encodes CASGPGQNTGELFF. The chain uses TRBV5-1 and TRBJ2-2; D may be TRBD1 (6 bases). The length of the CDR3 is 14 residues. CDR1 is SGHRS, CDR2 YFSETQ, per germline. V was shortened by 7 bases and J by 1 base, with 11 bases between the two germline ends.

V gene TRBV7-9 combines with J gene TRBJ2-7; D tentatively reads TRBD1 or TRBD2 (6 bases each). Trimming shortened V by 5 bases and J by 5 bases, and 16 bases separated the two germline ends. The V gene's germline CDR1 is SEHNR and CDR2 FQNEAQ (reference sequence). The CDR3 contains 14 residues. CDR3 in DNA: TGTGCCAGCAGCCCTCCGGGGGCCCTAAACGAGCAGTACTTC. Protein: CASSPPGALNEQYF.

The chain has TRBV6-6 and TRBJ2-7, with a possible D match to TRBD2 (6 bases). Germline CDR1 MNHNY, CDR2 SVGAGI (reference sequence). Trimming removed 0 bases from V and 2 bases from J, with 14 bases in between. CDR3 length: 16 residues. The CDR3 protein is CASSYSPTSRAYEQYF. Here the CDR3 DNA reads TGTGCCAGCAGTTACTCTCCAACTAGCAGGGCCTACGAGCAGTACTTC.

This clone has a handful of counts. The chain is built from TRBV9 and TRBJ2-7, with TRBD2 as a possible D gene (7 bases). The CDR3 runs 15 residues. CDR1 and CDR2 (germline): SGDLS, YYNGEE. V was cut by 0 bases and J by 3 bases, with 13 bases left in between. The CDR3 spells CASSVGRGGLYEQYF. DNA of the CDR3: TGTGCCAGCAGCGTAGGTAGGGGGGGTCTCTACGAGCAGTACTTC.

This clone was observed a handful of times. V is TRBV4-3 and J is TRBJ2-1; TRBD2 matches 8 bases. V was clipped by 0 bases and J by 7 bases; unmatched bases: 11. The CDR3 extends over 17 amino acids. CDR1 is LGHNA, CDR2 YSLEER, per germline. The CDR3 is CASSQDPPGGGRNEQFF. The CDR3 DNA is TGCGCCAGCAGCCAAGATCCCCCGGGAGGGGGGAGGAATGAGCAGTTCTTC.

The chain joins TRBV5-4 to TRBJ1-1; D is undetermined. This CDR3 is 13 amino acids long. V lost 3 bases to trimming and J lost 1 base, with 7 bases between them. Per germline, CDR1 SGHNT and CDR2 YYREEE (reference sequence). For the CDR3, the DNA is TGTGCCAGCAGCTGGCGGGCGAACACTGAAGCTTTCTTT. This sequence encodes CASSWRANTEAFF.

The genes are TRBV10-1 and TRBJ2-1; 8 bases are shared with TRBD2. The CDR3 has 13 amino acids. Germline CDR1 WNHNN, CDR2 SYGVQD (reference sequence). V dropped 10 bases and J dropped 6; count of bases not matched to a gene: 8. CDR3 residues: CATQPGTSNEQFF. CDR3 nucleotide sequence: TGCGCCACCCAACCCGGGACTAGCAATGAGCAGTTCTTC.

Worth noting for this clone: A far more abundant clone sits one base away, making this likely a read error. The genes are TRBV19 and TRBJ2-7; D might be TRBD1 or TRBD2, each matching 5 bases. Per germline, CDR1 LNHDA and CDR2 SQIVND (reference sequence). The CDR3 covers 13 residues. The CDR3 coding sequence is TGTGCCAATAGTATAGAGGGGATCTACGAGCAGTACTTC. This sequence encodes CANSIEGIYEQYF. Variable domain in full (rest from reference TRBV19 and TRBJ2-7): DGGITQSPKYLFRKEGQNVTLSCEQNLNHDAMYWYRQDPGQGLRLIYYSQIVNDFQKGDIAEGYSVSREKKESFPLTVTSAQKNPTAFYLCANSIEGIYEQYFGPGTRLTVT.

CDR3 nucleotide sequence: TGTGCCAGCAGCCAGACAGGGGACGGGCGCGAGCAGTACTTC. Protein product: CASSQTGDGREQYF. The V gene is TRBV9, the J gene TRBJ2-7; 8 nucleotides line up with TRBD1. CDR3 size: 14 residues. The V segment lost 4 bases and the J segment 6 bases; nucleotides outside the gene matches: 9. Germline V CDR1 and CDR2: SGDLS, YYNGEE.

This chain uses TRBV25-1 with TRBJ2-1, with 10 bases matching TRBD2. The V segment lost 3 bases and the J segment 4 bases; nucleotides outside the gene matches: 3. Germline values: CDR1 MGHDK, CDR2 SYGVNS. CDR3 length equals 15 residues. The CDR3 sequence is CASSELAGDYNEQFF. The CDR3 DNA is TGTGCCAGCAGTGAGCTAGCGGGAGATTACAATGAGCAGTTCTTC. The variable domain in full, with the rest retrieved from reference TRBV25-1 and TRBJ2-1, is EADIYQTPRYLVIGTGKKITLECSQTMGHDKMYWYQQDPGMELHLIHYSYGVNSTEKGDLSSESTVSRIRTEHFPLTLESARPSHTSQYLCASSELAGDYNEQFFGPGTRLTVL.

Here the CDR3 reads CASSEQRLRTDTQYF. The CDR3 DNA reads TGTGCCAGCAGTGAACAGCGCCTTCGCACAGATACGCAGTATTTT. The chain is built from TRBV6-1 and TRBJ2-3; D is uncertain. V lost 2 bases and J 1 base, leaving 10 bases between the germline ends. Germline lookup yields CDR1 MNHNS and CDR2 SASEGT. The CDR3 runs to 15 residues.

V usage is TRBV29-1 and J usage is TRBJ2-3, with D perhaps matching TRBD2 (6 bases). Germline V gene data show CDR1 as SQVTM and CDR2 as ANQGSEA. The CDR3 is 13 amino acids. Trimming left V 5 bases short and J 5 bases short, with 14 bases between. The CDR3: CSVSGMGGDTQYF. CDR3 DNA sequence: TGCAGCGTTAGCGGTATGGGGGGAGATACGCAGTATTTT.

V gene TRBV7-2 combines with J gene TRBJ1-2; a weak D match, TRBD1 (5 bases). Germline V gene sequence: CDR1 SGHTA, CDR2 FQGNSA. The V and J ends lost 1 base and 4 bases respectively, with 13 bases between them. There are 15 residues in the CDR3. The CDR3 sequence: CASSLEIGGRYGYTF. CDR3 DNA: TGTGCCAGCAGCTTAGAGATCGGGGGACGCTATGGCTACACCTTC.